This TCR beta chain was identified in a study of T cell responses to AZD1222 COVID-19 vaccine (dated by TCRdb to 2020 to 2022). As for the study more broadly: TCR sequencing was performed for over 230 trial participants, of whom about 200 were given two doses of AZD1222 and some 26 were given two doses of MenACWY control vaccine. Enrollment into the trials was organized by age into subgroups of 18-55, 56-69 and 70-plus years, and those subgroups contained about 160, 30 and 59 TCR-sequenced participants, respectively. Paper-wide results and their limitations: Epitopes outside the regions mutated in the B.1.351 and B.1.1.7 variants were reportedly recognized by nearly half of the unique spike-specific TCRs. The 56-69-year group was small, and its depth increase did not reach significance, likely because of low power. No day 14 peak-response samples were available, so repertoires were characterized only after the peak T cell response. After two AZD1222 doses, both the breadth and the depth of spike-specific TCRs were significantly higher than at day 0 and than in MenACWY recipients. CD4 TCRs associated with the vaccine covered the entire spike protein, and the dominant responses were in regions 160-218 and 743-854. Conclusions about previously exposed vaccinees were limited because only six or seven AZD1222 recipients were SARS-CoV-2 seropositive at baseline. Participants were mostly white British and included more females than males, and it was suggested by the authors that clonal diversity may have been underestimated.

As to this clone: No cognate antigen has been identified for it. No quality values exist for individual bases; no much larger clone is one base distant.

Reading the label with the study, this specimen's time point is: baseline before first vaccination. According to the study, the label for this sample's treatment or condition signals: meningococcal conjugate vaccine given as trial control. Vaccinee samples came from UK trials COV001 and COV002, including a single-blind randomized controlled phase 2/3 trial of AZD1222 (ChAdOx1 nCoV-19) in healthy adults. Trial participant PBMC samples were collected at day 0 and day 28 after the second dose for TCRbeta chain sequencing. The CDR3 holds 14 amino acids from the cysteine to the phenylalanine. This entry keeps only the CDR3 DNA: 42 bases, framed from base 1. The V end loses 4 bases and the J end loses 5 bases, and a stretch of 15 bases separates them. Sequences SGHDT (CDR1) and YYEEEE (CDR2) are obtained from the germline V gene. The CDR3 regions of human TCRbeta chains were subjected to immunosequencing. Turning to the authors' computational methods: Repertoire TCRs were checked for matches against a reference library of SARS-CoV-2-specific TCRs that had been generated using the MIRA antigen-specificity platform. Breadth was defined as the fraction of unique TCRs that were SARS-CoV-2-associated. Depth was defined as the fraction of total T cells that were SARS-CoV-2-associated. Using the MIRA data, each spike-specific TCR was assigned both to the spike region to which the TCR was reactive and to a CD4 or CD8 class. Log10-transformed breadth and depth values were compared by one-way ANOVA with Sidak's multiple comparisons tests. TCRdb mirrors the immuneACCESS table, restricted to in-frame sequences. Some clones are absent from its copies; in checked studies, under half trace to an unresolved V gene, and the reason for the others is unknown. V and J calls and clone size are copied from that table; D and trimming were computed from the DNA. This sample has 75,000 to 100,000 clones in its table, and about 91% of those were observed once. Around a tenth of the sample is in the top ten clones.

Sequenced here: peripheral blood, sampled on day 0 of MenACWY control vaccination. Recombination linked TRBV5-6 to TRBJ2-5; the D gene could be either TRBD1 or TRBD2, each agreeing at 5 bases. The clonotype originates from an adult in good health. In nucleotides, the sequence is TGTGCCAGCAGCACGGGACCTGGCGGGGAGACCCAGTACTTC. It codes for CASSTGPGGETQYF.